Sequencing of this T cell receptor beta chain was carried out in a study of blood T cell repertoires in COVID-19. Study overall: Acute and convalescent COVID-19 samples came from the United States, Italy and Spain.

Original data processing: Amplification with reference gene primers provided the estimates of nucleated cell counts. Clones were read by immunoSEQ multiplex PCR, and TCRdb kept only the in-frame ones, dropping some. For V, J and clone size, that table is used; D and trimming come from the DNA. The data show some 300,000 clones, around 85% seen once. This clone was seen a single time. CDR1 MNHEY and CDR2 SMNVEV come from the germline V gene (reference sequence). This CDR3 has 14 amino acids. Trimming took 4 bases from V and 7 from J; bases not matched to a gene: 5. This TCR came from a woman between 50 and 59 years old with active or convalescent COVID-19. The chain employs TRBV27 and TRBJ1-5; 9 nucleotides agree with TRBD1. The sequenced sample was peripheral blood. In nucleotides, the CDR3 is TGTGCCAGCAGTTCCCGGGACAGGGACCAGCCCCAGCATTTT. It yields the protein CASSSRDRDQPQHF.